A single sample is the source of the 18 T cell receptor beta chains below, sequenced in a study of CD8 T cells in ankylosing spondylitis. MiXCR, run by TCRdb on the 5' RACE reads, gives a single entry per CDR3 protein. The sample contains about 210,000 distinct CDR3 sequences, approximately 8% of which appear only once. The sequenced material came from blood, either unsorted or a sorted T cell fraction (not recorded which). The receptors were sampled from a female donor with ankylosing spondylitis or in good health (not recorded which).

This clonotype was observed many times. The rearrangement joins TRBV7-2 to TRBJ1-5; 10 nucleotides agree with TRBD1. V lost 3 bases, J lost 5 bases, and 4 bases stayed unmatched. CDR3 length: 15 amino acids. The V gene's germline CDR1 is SGHTA and CDR2 FQGNSA. CDR3 sequence reads: CASSFGQGGDQPQHF. The CDR3 DNA is TGTGCCAGCAGCTTCGGACAGGGGGGAGATCAGCCCCAGCATTTT.

Of note for this clonotype: Being one base from a much bigger clone, this may be a read error. The chain combines TRBV20-1 with TRBJ1-1; TRBD1 might be the D (5 bases). The CDR3 has 11 residues. Germline loops: CDR1 DFQATT, CDR2 SNEGSKA (reference sequence). The CDR3 nucleotides read TGCGGTGCCTCTGGGGGCACTGAAGCTTTCTTT. It translates to CGASGGTEAFF.

This clonotype was observed a few times. The CDR3 DNA follows: TGTGCCAGCACGGGTAGTGGGAGGGCCATGGAGACCCAGTACTTC. The encoded protein is CASTGSGRAMETQYF. The rearrangement uses TRBV6-1 and TRBJ2-5; 7 bases agree with TRBD2. Germline V CDR1 and CDR2: MNHNS, SASEGT. The V and J ends lost 7 bases and 5 bases, in that order; junction bases with no gene match: 13. The CDR3 covers 15 residues.

The table lists this clonotype with many counts. The V gene is TRBV7-2, the J gene TRBJ1-3; TRBD1 is a possible D gene (5 bases). The CDR3 consists of 14 residues. V was clipped by 6 bases and J by 8 bases, with 17 bases between them. Germline CDR1 and CDR2: SGHTA and FQGNSA. This CDR3 reads CASSRDPEEHTIYF. The CDR3 DNA is TGTGCCAGCAGTCGGGACCCCGAGGAGCACACCATATATTTT.

This clonotype was observed many times. The CDR3 is CSARDGSGQETQYF. The CDR3 DNA follows: TGCAGTGCTAGAGATGGGAGTGGCCAAGAGACCCAGTACTTC. The rearrangement links TRBV20-1 to TRBJ2-5, with a weak D call TRBD2 (5 bases). Germline CDR1 DFQATT, CDR2 SNEGSKA (reference sequence). Trimming shortened V by 0 bases and J by 1 base, and 9 bases separated the two germline ends. The CDR3 length is 14 residues.

This clonotype was detected many times. The DNA of the CDR3 is TGTGCCAGCAGTTTATTAGGGAGAGGGAGCACTGAAGCTTTCTTT. Translation: CASSLLGRGSTEAFF. The chain has TRBV27 and TRBJ1-1; D is unclear. V lost 1 base and J lost 4, with 13 bases in between. The CDR3 spans 15 residues. Germline lookup yields CDR1 MNHEY and CDR2 SMNVEV (reference sequence).

This clonotype was seen many times. The V call is TRBV9, the J call TRBJ2-2; D is unclear. Trimming shortened V by 4 bases and J by 7 bases, and 14 bases separated the two germline ends. The CDR3 has 14 residues. The V gene's germline CDR1 is SGDLS and CDR2 YYNGEE. The CDR3 nucleotides read TGTGCCAGCAGCCCTCACCCCGCGCGCGGGGAGCTGTTTTTT. This gives the protein CASSPHPARGELFF. Variable domain in full (rest from reference TRBV9 and TRBJ2-2): DSGVTQTPKHLITATGQRVTLRCSPRSGDLSVYWYQQSLDQGLQFLIQYYNGEERAKGNILERFSAQQFPDLHSELNLSSLELGDSALYFCASSPHPARGELFFGEGSRLTVL.

The chain employs TRBV5-1 and TRBJ2-1; 11 bases are shared with TRBD2. CDR1 is SGHRS and CDR2 is YFSETQ in the germline V gene. V lost 0 bases and J lost 3; bases outside the gene matches: 8. This CDR3 is 18 amino acids long. CDR3 coding DNA: TGCGCCAGCAGCTTGGGTCGGCCTAGCGGGAGGTACTACAATGAGCAGTTCTTC. This translates into CASSLGRPSGRYYNEQFF.

This clonotype was picked up many times. The genes are TRBV6-5 and TRBJ1-1, with D unclear. V lost 8 bases and J 4 bases, leaving 11 bases between the germline ends. CDR3 size: 12 residues. The germline gives CDR1 MNHEY, CDR2 SVGAGI. For the CDR3, the DNA is TGTGCCAGCGGAGGCAGAGGCACTGAAGCTTTCTTT. Translating gives CASGGRGTEAFF.

This clonotype has a count of ten or more. One end of the junction does not line up with germline, which may come from a read error. The chain links TRBV15 to TRBJ1-2, with D unresolved. Germline values: CDR1 LNHNV, CDR2 YYDKDF (reference sequence). CDR3 length: 13 residues. The CDR3 bases are TGTGCCACCAGCAGAGACAGGAACTCTGGCTACACCTTC. It codes for CATSRDRNSGYTF.

The table lists this clonotype with many counts. The chain combines TRBV28 with TRBJ1-1; D remains unclear. The CDR3 loop spans 14 amino acids. Trimming took off 6 bases at V and 3 bases at J, with 14 bases between the two ends. From germline, CDR1 is MDHEN and CDR2 SYDVKM. The CDR3 loop reads CASSSPDGYTEAFF. In DNA, the CDR3 is TGTGCCAGCAGCTCCCCCGACGGCTACACTGAAGCTTTCTTT.

This clonotype was seen many times. The V and J genes are TRBV7-6 and TRBJ1-1; 9 positions match TRBD1. The CDR3 loop spans 17 amino acids. CDR1 is SGHVS, CDR2 FNYEAQ, per germline. V gave up 2 bases and J gave up 6 bases; unmatched junction bases: 13. This chain's CDR3 is CASSLLRGQGKNPEAFF. The CDR3 region has the DNA TGTGCCAGCAGCTTATTACGCGGACAGGGGAAAAACCCTGAAGCTTTCTTT.

This clonotype was counted ten times or more. The chain uses TRBV15 and TRBJ2-7; TRBD2 might be the D (6 bases). V was shortened by 0 bases and J by 2 bases, with 8 bases between the two germline ends. The CDR3 is made up of 14 amino acids. Germline CDR1 and CDR2: LNHNV and YYDKDF (reference sequence). The CDR3: CATSRDWRAYEQYF. CDR3 nucleotide sequence: TGTGCCACCAGCAGAGATTGGAGGGCCTACGAGCAGTACTTC. The full variable domain, with the rest looked up from reference TRBV15 and TRBJ2-7, is DAMVIQNPRYQVTQFGKPVTLSCSQTLNHNVMYWYQQKSSQAPKLLFHYYDKDFNNEADTPDNFQSRRPNTSFCFLDIRSPGLGDTAMYLCATSRDWRAYEQYFGPGTRLTVT.

In its sample, this clonotype was seen many times. The rearrangement joins TRBV9 to TRBJ2-5; 7 nucleotides line up with TRBD1. The CDR3 consists of 14 residues. Unmatched junction bases numbered 10, after V lost 6 bases and J lost 5 bases. Germline V CDR1 and CDR2: SGDLS, YYNGEE. The CDR3 DNA reads as TGTGCCAGCAACACACAGGGGTTCGGTGAGACCCAGTACTTC. This encodes CASNTQGFGETQYF.

This clonotype appeared many times. The rearrangement joins TRBV18 to TRBJ2-7; no clear D gene. The V end was cut by 3 bases, the J end by 7 bases, with 10 bases between. Germline V gene data show CDR1 as KGHSH and CDR2 as LQKENI. The CDR3 runs 12 residues. For the CDR3, the DNA is TGTGCCAGCTCACCCGGAGCTGAGGAGCAGTACTTC. Translated, it gives CASSPGAEEQYF. The variable domain in full, with the rest retrieved from reference TRBV18 and TRBJ2-7, is NAGVMQNPRHLVRRRGQEARLRCSPMKGHSHVYWYRQLPEEGLKFMVYLQKENIIDESGMPKERFSAEFPKEGPSILRIQQVVRGDSAAYFCASSPGAEEQYFGPGTRLTVT.

As to this clonotype: A much larger clone differs by one base, so this may be a read error. The V and J genes are TRBV3-1 and TRBJ1-1; a possible D gene is TRBD1 (6 bases). This CDR3 spans 14 amino acids. Germline CDR1 reads LGHDT; CDR2 reads YNNKEL (reference sequence). CDR3 nucleotides: TGTGTCAGCAGCCTGGGACATTCCAACATTGAAGCTTTCTTT. Translating gives CVSSLGHSNIEAFF.

This chain connects TRBV20-1 to TRBJ1-1; D is undetermined. The CDR3 is 11 amino acids. Trimming removed 3 bases at V and 5 bases at J, with 7 bases between. CDR1 DFQATT and CDR2 SNEGSKA come from the germline V gene (reference sequence). CDR3 sequence: CSASGKTEAFF. The CDR3 bases are TGCAGTGCTAGTGGTAAGACTGAAGCTTTCTTT.

This clonotype was seen ten or more times. This chain links TRBV4-3 with TRBJ2-1, with D maybe TRBD2 (6 bases). Per the germline V gene, CDR1 is LGHNA and CDR2 is YSLEER. This CDR3 comprises 18 residues. V dropped 8 bases and J dropped 0 bases, with 23 bases sitting between them. The CDR3 spells CASGGSRARKSSYNEQFF. CDR3 bases: TGCGCCAGCGGGGGGAGCAGAGCGCGGAAGAGCTCCTACAATGAGCAGTTCTTC.